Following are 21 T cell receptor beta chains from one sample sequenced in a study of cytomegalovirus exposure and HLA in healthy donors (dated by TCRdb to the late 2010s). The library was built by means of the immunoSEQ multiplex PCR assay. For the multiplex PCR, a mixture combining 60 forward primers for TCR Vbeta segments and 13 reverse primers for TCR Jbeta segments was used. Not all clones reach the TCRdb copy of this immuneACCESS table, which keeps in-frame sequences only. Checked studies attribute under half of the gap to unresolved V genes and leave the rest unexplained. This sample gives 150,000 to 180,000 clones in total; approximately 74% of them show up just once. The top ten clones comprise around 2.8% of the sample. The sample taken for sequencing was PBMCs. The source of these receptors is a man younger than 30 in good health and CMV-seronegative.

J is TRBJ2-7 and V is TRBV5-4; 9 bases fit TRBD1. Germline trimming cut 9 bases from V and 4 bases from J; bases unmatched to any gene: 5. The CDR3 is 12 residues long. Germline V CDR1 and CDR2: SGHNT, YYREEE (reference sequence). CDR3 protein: CATRQGGYEQYF. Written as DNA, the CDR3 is TGTGCCACCAGACAGGGGGGGTACGAGCAGTACTTC.

DNA for the CDR3: TGTGCCAGCAGTGAAGAGGGGAGGAGCACTGAAGCTTTCTTT. Translation: CASSEEGRSTEAFF. The chain joins TRBV2 to TRBJ1-1, with a tentative D call TRBD1 (5 bases). This CDR3 region has 14 residues. V was cut by 1 base and J by 4 bases, with 10 bases left in between. Per the germline V gene, CDR1 is SNHLY and CDR2 is FYNNEI. The complete variable domain, with remaining parts taken from reference TRBV2 and TRBJ1-1, reads EPEVTQTPSHQVTQMGQEVILRCVPISNHLYFYWYRQILGQKVEFLVSFYNNEISEKSEIFDDQFSVERPDGSNFTLKIRSTKLEDSAMYFCASSEEGRSTEAFFGQGTRLTVV.

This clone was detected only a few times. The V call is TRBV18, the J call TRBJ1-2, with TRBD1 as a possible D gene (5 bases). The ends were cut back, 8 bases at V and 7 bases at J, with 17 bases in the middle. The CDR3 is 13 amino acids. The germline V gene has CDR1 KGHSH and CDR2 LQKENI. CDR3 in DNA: TGTGCCAGCACCTCCTCCAGGGAAAGTGGCTACACCTTC. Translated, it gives CASTSSRESGYTF.

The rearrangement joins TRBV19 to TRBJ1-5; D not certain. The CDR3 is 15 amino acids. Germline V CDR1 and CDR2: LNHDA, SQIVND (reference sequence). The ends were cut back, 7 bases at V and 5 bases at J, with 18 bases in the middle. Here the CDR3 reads CASTPTTLLHQPQHF. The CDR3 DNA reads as TGTGCCAGTACTCCAACGACACTGCTTCATCAGCCCCAGCATTTT.

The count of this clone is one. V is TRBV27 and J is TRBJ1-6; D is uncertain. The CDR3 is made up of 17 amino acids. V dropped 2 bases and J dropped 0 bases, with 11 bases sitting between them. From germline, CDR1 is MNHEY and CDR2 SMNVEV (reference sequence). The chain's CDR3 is CASSLNPGSSYNSPLHF. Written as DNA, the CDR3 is TGTGCCAGCAGTTTAAATCCTGGGAGCTCCTATAATTCACCCCTCCACTTT.

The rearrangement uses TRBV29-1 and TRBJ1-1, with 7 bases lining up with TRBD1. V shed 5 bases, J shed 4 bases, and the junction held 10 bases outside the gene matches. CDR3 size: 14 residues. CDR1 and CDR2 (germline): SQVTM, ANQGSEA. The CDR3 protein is CSVLPVGQVTEAFF. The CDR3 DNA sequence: TGCAGCGTTTTACCTGTCGGACAGGTCACTGAAGCTTTCTTT.

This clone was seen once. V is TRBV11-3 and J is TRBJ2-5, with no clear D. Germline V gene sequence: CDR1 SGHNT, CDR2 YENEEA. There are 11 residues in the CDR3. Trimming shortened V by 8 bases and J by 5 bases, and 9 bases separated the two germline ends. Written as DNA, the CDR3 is TGTGCCAGCTCCTTCTTTGAGACCCAGTACTTC. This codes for CASSFFETQYF.

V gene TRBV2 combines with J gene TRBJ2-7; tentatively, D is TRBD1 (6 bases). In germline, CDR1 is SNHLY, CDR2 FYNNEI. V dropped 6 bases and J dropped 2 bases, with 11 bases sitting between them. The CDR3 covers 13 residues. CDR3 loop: CASRAGAPYEQYF. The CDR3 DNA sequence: TGTGCCAGCAGGGCAGGGGCCCCCTACGAGCAGTACTTC.

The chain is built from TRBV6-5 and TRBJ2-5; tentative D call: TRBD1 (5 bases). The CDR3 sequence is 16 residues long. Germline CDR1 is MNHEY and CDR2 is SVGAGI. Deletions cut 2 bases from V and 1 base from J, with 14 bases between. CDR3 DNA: TGTGCCAGCAGTTACCTGGGGCGCGAAGGCCAAGAGACCCAGTACTTC. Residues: CASSYLGREGQETQYF.

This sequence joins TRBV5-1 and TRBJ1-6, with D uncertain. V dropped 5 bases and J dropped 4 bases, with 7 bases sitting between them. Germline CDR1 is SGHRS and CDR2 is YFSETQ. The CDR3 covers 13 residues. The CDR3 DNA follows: TGCGCCAGCAGAGATCAGTATAATTCACCCCTCCACTTT. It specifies CASRDQYNSPLHF.

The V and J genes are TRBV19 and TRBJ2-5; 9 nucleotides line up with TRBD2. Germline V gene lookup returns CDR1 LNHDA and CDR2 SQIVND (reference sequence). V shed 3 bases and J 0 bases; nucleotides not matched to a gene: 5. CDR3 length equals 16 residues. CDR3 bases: TGTGCCAGTAGTATTCAAGCGGGGGGTCACCAAGAGACCCAGTACTTC. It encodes CASSIQAGGHQETQYF.

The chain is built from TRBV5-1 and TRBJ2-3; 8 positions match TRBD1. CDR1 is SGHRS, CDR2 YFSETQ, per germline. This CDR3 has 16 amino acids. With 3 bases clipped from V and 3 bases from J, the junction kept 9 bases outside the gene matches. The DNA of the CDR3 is TGCGCCAGCAGCTACGGACAGGGTGTACTGACAGATACGCAGTATTTT. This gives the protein CASSYGQGVLTDTQYF.

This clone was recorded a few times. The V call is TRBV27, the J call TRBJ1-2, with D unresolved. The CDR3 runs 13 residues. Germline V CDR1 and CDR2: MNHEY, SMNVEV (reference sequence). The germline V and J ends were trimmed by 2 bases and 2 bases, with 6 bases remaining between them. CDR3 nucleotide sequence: TGTGCCAGCAGTTTAACACCCAACTATGGCTACACCTTC. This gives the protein CASSLTPNYGYTF.

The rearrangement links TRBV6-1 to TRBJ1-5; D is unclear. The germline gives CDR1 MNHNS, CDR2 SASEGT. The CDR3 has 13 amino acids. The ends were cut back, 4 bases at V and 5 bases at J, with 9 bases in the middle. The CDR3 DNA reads TGTGCCAGCAGTGTAATGGGCGATCAGCCCCAGCATTTT. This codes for CASSVMGDQPQHF.

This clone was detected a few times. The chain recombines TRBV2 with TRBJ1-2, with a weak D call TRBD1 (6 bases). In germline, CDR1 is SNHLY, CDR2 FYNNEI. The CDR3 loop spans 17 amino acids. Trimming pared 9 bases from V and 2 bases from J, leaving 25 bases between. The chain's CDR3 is CARLSQGSGHLNYGYTF. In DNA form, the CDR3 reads TGTGCCAGACTTTCCCAAGGGTCGGGACACCTGAACTATGGCTACACCTTC.

The CDR3 DNA follows: TGTGCCAGCAGTCTGACAGGGGTATTAGTTAGAGATACGCAGTATTTT. Translated: CASSLTGVLVRDTQYF. The chain carries TRBV27 and TRBJ2-3, with 8 bases lining up with TRBD1. CDR1 MNHEY and CDR2 SMNVEV come from the germline V gene (reference sequence). The CDR3 contains 16 residues. V shed 5 bases, J shed 5 bases, and the junction held 12 bases outside the gene matches.

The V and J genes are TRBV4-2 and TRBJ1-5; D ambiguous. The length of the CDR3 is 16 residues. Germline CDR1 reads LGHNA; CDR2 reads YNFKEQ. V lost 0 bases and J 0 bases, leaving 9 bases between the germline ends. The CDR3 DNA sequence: TGTGCCAGCAGCCAAGATGGAACAGATAGCAATCAGCCCCAGCATTTT. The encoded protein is CASSQDGTDSNQPQHF.

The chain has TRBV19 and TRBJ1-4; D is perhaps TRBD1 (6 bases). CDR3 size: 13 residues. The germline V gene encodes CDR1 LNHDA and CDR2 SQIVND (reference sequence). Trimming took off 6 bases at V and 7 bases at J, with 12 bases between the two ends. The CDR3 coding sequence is TGTGCCAGTAGATTCAGACAGGTTGAAAAACTGTTTTTT. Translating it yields CASRFRQVEKLFF.

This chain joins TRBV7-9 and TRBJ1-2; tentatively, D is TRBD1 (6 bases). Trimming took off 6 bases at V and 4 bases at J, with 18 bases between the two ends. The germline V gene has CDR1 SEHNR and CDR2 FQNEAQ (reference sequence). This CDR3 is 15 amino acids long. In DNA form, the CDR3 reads TGTGCCAGCAGTCCTAACAGGGCGGACCCCTATGGCTACACCTTC. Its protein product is CASSPNRADPYGYTF.

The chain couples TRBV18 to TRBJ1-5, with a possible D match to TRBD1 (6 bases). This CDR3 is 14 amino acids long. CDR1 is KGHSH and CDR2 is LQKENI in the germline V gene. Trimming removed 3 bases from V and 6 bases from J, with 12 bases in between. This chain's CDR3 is CASSPSRGAQPQHF. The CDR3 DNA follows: TGTGCCAGCTCACCCTCCCGGGGGGCTCAGCCCCAGCATTTT.

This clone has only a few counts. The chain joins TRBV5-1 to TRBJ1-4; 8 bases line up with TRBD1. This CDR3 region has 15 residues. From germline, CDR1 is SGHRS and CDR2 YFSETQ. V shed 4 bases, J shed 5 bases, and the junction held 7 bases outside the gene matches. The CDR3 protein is CASSKGQGPNEKLFF. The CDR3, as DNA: TGCGCCAGCAGCAAAGGACAGGGCCCCAATGAAAAACTGTTTTTT.